This entry concerns a single TCR beta chain. Its antigen has not been determined. No base qualities exist here, and no much larger clone lies one base off it. This entry belongs to a study of T cell responses to AZD1222 COVID-19 vaccine (dated by TCRdb to 2020 to 2022). Concerning the study at large: AZD1222 recipients given second doses at about 4 weeks or at about 12 weeks were pooled, since spike-specific TCR depth and breadth were not found to differ between the two schedules. A total of under 250 trial participants underwent TCR sequencing, of whom about 200 had received two doses of AZD1222 and around 25 had received two doses of the MenACWY control vaccine. Trial participants were enrolled into age subgroups of 18-55, 56-69 and 70-plus years, which contained about 150, 28 and 57 TCR-sequenced participants, respectively. What the authors observed across the whole study: In the small 56-69-year group, the increase in depth fell short of significance, most likely because of low power. Because no samples from the day 14 peak response were available, repertoires could be characterized only after the peak T cell response. Participants were mostly white British, with more females than males. The authors suggested clonal diversity may have been underestimated. Vaccine-associated CD4 TCRs spanned the whole spike protein, with dominant responses in regions 160-218 and 743-854. Epitopes outside the regions mutated in the B.1.351 and B.1.1.7 variants were reportedly recognized by nearly half of the unique spike-specific TCRs. Only six AZD1222 recipients were SARS-CoV-2 seropositive at baseline, limiting conclusions about previously exposed vaccinees. After two AZD1222 doses, spike-specific TCR breadth and depth were significantly higher than at day 0 and than in MenACWY recipients.

The CDR3 has 16 amino acids, counting the end cysteine and phenylalanine. The retained sequence is limited to the CDR3, 48 bases, with the frame set at the first base. V and J lose 0 bases and 3 bases, and a span of 11 bases separates them. The germline V gene (reference sequence) yields LGHDT for CDR1 and YNNKEL for CDR2. The CDR3 regions of human TCRbeta chains were analyzed by immunosequencing. The original methods were these. Repertoire TCRs were checked for matches against a reference library of SARS-CoV-2-specific TCRs that had been generated using the MIRA antigen-specificity platform. Breadth was defined as the fraction of unique TCRs that were SARS-CoV-2-associated. Depth was defined as the fraction of total T cells that were SARS-CoV-2-associated. Using the MIRA data, every spike-specific TCR was mapped to the spike region that the TCR reacted to and assigned to either a CD4 or a CD8 class. Log10-transformed breadth and depth values were compared by one-way ANOVA with Sidak's multiple comparisons tests. TCRdb holds this immuneACCESS table with in-frame rearrangements only. Some clones are missing; in checked studies, unresolved V genes explain under half, and the rest has no known cause. V and J calls and clone size are copied from that table; D and trimming were computed from the DNA. Across this sample there are around 110,000 clones, with approximately 93% seen only once. The ten largest clones add up to 2.5% to 3.5% of the sample.

The time point tag for this specimen amounts to: baseline before first vaccination. Vaccinee samples were obtained from the UK trials COV001 and COV002, which included a single-blind randomized controlled phase 2/3 trial of AZD1222 (ChAdOx1 nCoV-19) in healthy adults. Trial participant PBMC samples were collected at day 0 and day 28 after the second dose for TCRbeta chain sequencing. The V and J genes are TRBV3-1 (or the pseudogene TRBV3-2) and TRBJ2-2; 6 matching bases give a weak D call of TRBD1. The sequence was collected from an adult in good health. The sample in question was peripheral blood, obtained on day 0 of AZD1222 vaccination. The CDR3: CASSQEWGPYTGELFF. In nucleotide form, the sequence is TGTGCCAGCAGCCAAGAGTGGGGGCCCTACACCGGGGAGCTGTTTTTT.